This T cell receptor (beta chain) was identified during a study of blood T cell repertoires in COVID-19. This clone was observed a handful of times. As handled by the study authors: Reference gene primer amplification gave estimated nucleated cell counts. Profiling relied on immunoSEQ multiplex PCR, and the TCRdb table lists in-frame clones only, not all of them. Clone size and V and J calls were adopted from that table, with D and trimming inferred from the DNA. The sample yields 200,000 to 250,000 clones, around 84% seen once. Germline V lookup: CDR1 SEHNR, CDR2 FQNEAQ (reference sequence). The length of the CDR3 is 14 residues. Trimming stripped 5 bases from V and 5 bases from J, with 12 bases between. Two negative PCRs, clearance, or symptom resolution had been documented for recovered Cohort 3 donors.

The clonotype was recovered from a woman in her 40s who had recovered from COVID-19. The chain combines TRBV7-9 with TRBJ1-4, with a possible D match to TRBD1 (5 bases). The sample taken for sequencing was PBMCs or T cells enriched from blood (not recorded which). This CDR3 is CASSLDSNNEKLFF. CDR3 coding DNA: TGTGCCAGCAGCCTAGACAGCAACAATGAAAAACTGTTTTTT.